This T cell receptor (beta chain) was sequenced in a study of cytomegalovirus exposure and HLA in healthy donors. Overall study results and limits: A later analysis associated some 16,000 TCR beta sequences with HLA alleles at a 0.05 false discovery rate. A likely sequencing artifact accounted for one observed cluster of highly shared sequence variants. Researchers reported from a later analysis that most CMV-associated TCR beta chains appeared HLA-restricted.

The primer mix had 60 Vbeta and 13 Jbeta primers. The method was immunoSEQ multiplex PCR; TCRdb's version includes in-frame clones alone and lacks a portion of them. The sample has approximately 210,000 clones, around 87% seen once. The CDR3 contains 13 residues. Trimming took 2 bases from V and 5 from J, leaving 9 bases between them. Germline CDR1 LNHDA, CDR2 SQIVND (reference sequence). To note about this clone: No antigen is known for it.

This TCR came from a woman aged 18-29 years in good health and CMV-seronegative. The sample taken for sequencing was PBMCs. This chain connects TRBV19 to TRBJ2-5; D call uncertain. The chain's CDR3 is CASSITGPETQYF. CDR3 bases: TGTGCCAGTAGTATAACCGGTCCGGAGACCCAGTACTTC.